Presented here are 14 T cell receptor beta chains from one specimen sequenced in a study of T cells in women clearing cervical HPV infection. Measured with immunoSEQ multiplex PCR; TCRdb has only the in-frame clones, and not every one. This sample's clone table lists around 30,000 clones. Specimen: blood buffy coat. These receptors all stem from a woman between 18 and 70 years old with a cervical HPV16 infection that either progressed to CIN3+ or cleared (not recorded which).

Comment on this clone: The missing CDR3 end, 3 residues past where the read stops, is filled in from the germline J gene. The V call is TRBV7-2, the J call TRBJ2-3; possibly TRBD1 for D (6 bases). V lost 5 bases, J lost 3 bases, and 9 bases lay in between. The CDR3 spans 13 residues. Germline assignment: CDR1 SGHTA and CDR2 FQGNSA. CDR3 DNA, as far as it was read: TGTGCCAGCAGCGGGACACGTACAGATACG. Its translation is CASSGTRTDT. The whole CDR3 sequence reads CASSGTRTDTQYF.

The CDR3 bases that were read are TGTGCCAGCTGCCAAACCGGGACTAGCAATGAG. Protein: CASCQTGTSNE. The CDR3 as a whole reads CASCQTGTSNEQFF. The genes are TRBV5-6 and TRBJ2-1; 8 bases fit TRBD2. The read ends 3 residues early relative to the CDR3; the germline J gene fills the gap. With 7 bases clipped from V and 6 bases from J, the junction kept 9 bases outside the gene matches. Germline V gene data show CDR1 as SGHDT and CDR2 as YYEEEE. The CDR3 extends over 14 amino acids.

Details on this clone: The read falls 3 residues short of the CDR3 end, and the missing part is taken from the germline J gene. The same CDR3 is also encoded by other DNA sequences in this sample. The gene calls are TRBV30 and TRBJ1-3, with a possible D match to TRBD1 (5 bases). Between the trimmed V and J ends, which lost 5 bases and 1 base, there was a span of 6 bases. The CDR3 is 12 amino acids. The V gene's germline CDR1 is GTSNPN and CDR2 SVGIG (reference sequence). The CDR3 DNA, read in part, is TGTGCCTGGTCAGGGTCTGGAAACACC. Protein: CAWSGSGNT. The CDR3 reads in full as CAWSGSGNTIYF.

Details on this clone: The read is 3 residues too short to cover the CDR3 end, so that end is filled in from the germline J gene. This chain links TRBV7-9 with TRBJ1-2; the D is unclear. The CDR3 sequence is 14 residues long. Germline values: CDR1 SEHNR, CDR2 FQNEAQ (reference sequence). Here the CDR3 reads CASSSRAKIYDYTF. CDR3 bases read: TGTGCCAGCAGCTCCCGAGCGAAGATCTACGAC.

A note on this clone: The CDR3 is cut off 3 residues early in the read; its end comes from the germline J gene. V and J are TRBV5-1 and TRBJ2-3, with 7 bases fitting TRBD2. J lost 0 bases, V lost 6 bases, and 7 bases had no gene match. CDR1 is SGHRS and CDR2 is YFSETQ in the germline V gene. This CDR3 has 15 amino acids. Incomplete CDR3 DNA: TGCGCCAGCAATATGGGAGCGGGGAGCACAGATACG. Amino acid sequence: CASNMGAGSTDT. The whole CDR3 is CASNMGAGSTDTQYF.

Comment on this clone: The read falls 3 residues short of the CDR3 end, and the missing part is taken from the germline J gene. The chain has TRBV6-1 and TRBJ1-2; 7 nucleotides match TRBD1. From germline, CDR1 is MNHNS and CDR2 SASEGT. This CDR3 spans 15 amino acids. The J segment lost 6 bases and the V segment lost 2 bases, leaving 9 bases of the junction unmatched. Partial CDR3 DNA: TGTGCCAGCAGTGAACTTATAGGGGGCGCGGATGGC. Translated, it gives CASSELIGGADG. The full CDR3 is CASSELIGGADGYTF.

A word on this clone: Read coverage stops 3 residues before the CDR3 terminus; the germline J gene supplies the remainder. The chain links TRBV30 to TRBJ1-5, with no clear D. With 3 bases removed from V and 2 bases from J, the gap between germline ends came to 17 bases. The CDR3 totals 16 residues. CDR1 is GTSNPN and CDR2 is SVGIG in the germline V gene (reference sequence). Partial CDR3 DNA: TGTGCCTGGAGCGTCACAAGGGTGGATGGCAATCAGCCC. This sequence encodes CAWSVTRVDGNQP. The whole CDR3 region reads CAWSVTRVDGNQPQHF.

As to this clone: The CDR3 end lies 3 residues beyond the end of the read and is filled in from the germline J gene. The rearrangement links TRBV5-6 to TRBJ2-5; 8 bases fit TRBD1. CDR1 and CDR2 (germline): SGHDT, YYEEEE. The CDR3 consists of 15 residues. Losses at the gene ends were 3 bases for V and 5 bases for J; bases not matched to a gene: 9. This CDR3 is CASSWGAAGGETQYF. The CDR3 DNA, read in part, is TGTGCCAGCAGCTGGGGGGCAGCAGGGGGCGAGACC.

With regard to this clone: The CDR3 extends 3 residues past the end of the read, so its final part is completed from the germline J gene. This rearrangement joins TRBV5-4 to TRBJ2-3; a possible D gene is TRBD2 (6 bases). CDR1 is SGHNT and CDR2 is YYREEE in the germline V gene (reference sequence). Deletions cut 0 bases from V and 2 bases from J, with 10 bases between. The CDR3 contains 15 residues. The CDR3 here is CASSLEVAVTDTQYF. The part of the CDR3 DNA that was read is TGTGCCAGCAGCTTGGAGGTAGCGGTCACAGATACG.

Note on this clone: The DNA ends 3 residues before the CDR3 does, and the rest of the CDR3 is filled in from the germline J gene. V gene TRBV7-3 combines with J gene TRBJ2-2; TRBD1 matches 10 bases. CDR1 and CDR2 (germline): SGHTA, FQGTGA. The CDR3 consists of 20 residues. This CDR3 is CASSLTVGTGVHPFAPPLFF. CDR3 bases read: TGTGCCAGCAGCTTAACGGTAGGGACAGGGGTCCACCCGTTTGCGCCACCG.

The CDR3 here is CASAPGGENTGELFF. The part of the CDR3 DNA that was read is TGCGCCAGCGCCCCGGGGGGCGAAAACACCGGGGAG. The chain uses TRBV5-1 and TRBJ2-2; weak D call: TRBD2 (7 bases). The read terminates 3 residues ahead of where the CDR3 ends, so the germline J gene completes it. Trimming removed 7 bases at V and 2 bases at J, with 15 bases between. Germline loops: CDR1 SGHRS, CDR2 YFSETQ. This CDR3 has 15 residues.

Details on this clone: With the read ending 3 residues before the CDR3 end, the germline J gene is used to fill in that end. V and J are TRBV7-9 and TRBJ2-5; 7 positions agree with TRBD2. The junction had 12 bases not matched to a gene; V was cut back by 5 bases and J by 6 bases. CDR1 is SEHNR and CDR2 is FQNEAQ in the germline V gene (reference sequence). CDR3 length: 15 amino acids. CDR3 DNA, as far as it was read: TGTGCCAGCAGCCCGCTCGAGGGGCGGGGGAAGACC. Translating it yields CASSPLEGRGKT. The CDR3 as a whole reads CASSPLEGRGKTQYF.

A word on this clone: Read coverage stops 3 residues before the CDR3 terminus; the germline J gene supplies the remainder. J is TRBJ2-1 and V is TRBV5-1; 11 bases are a match to TRBD2. The CDR3 spans 19 residues. The junction had 16 bases not matched to a gene; V was cut back by 1 base and J by 7 bases. Germline V gene data show CDR1 as SGHRS and CDR2 as YFSETQ. CDR3 DNA (partial): TGCGCCAGCAGCTTGACTCTCGTTAGCGGGAGGGCTGGGTCGAATGAG. Translating gives CASSLTLVSGRAGSNE. The CDR3 as a whole reads CASSLTLVSGRAGSNEQFF.

For this clone: The observed sequence ends 3 residues before the CDR3 terminus, with the missing tail filled in from the germline J gene. The J gene is TRBJ2-1, the V gene TRBV7-2; D is unclear. Trimming shortened V by 4 bases and J by 7 bases, and 11 bases separated the two germline ends. Germline-derived CDR1 and CDR2 are SGHTA and FQGNSA. The CDR3 runs 13 residues. CDR3 sequence reads: CASSSPKRNEQFF. CDR3 bases read: TGTGCCAGCAGCTCCCCTAAACGGAATGAG. The whole variable domain, filled in from reference TRBV7-2 and TRBJ2-1, reads GAGVSQSPSNKVTEKGKDVELRCDPISGHTALYWYRQSLGQGLEFLIYFQGNSAPDKSGLPSDRFSAERTGGSVSTLTIQRTQQEDSAVYLCASSSPKRNEQFFGPGTRLTVL.